These T cell receptor beta chains were read from a single sample in a study of OX40 agonist ivuxolimab in advanced cancers. Profiling relied on immunoSEQ multiplex PCR, and the TCRdb table lists in-frame clones only, not all of them. This table holds over 60,000 clones, 85% to 90% found once. This material consisted of CD4+ or CD8+ T cells sorted from blood, taken in a trial of the OX40 agonist ivuxolimab. The source of these receptors is an adult with an advanced solid tumor such as melanoma, head and neck, liver or kidney cancer. Both conserved end residues are part of each CDR3. A D gene is named only where the DNA matches it firmly. Clone size is not always given. Where it is, it says once, few, many or a class for expanded clones.

cdr3_length: 14; d_call: .; v_call: TRBV5-1; clone_size: .; j_call: TRBJ2-2; cdr3_nt: TGCGCCAGCAGCAATGGGGGCAACACCGGGGAGCTGTTTTTT; cdr3_aa: CASSNGGNTGELFF
cdr3_length: 18; d_call: TRBD1; v_call: TRBV27; clone_size: .; j_call: TRBJ2-6; cdr3_nt: TGTGCCAGCAGTACGCGGACAGGAGAGCGCTCTGGGGCCAACGTCCTGACTTTC; cdr3_aa: CASSTRTGERSGANVLTF
cdr3_length: 12; d_call: .; v_call: TRBV11-2; clone_size: .; j_call: TRBJ2-7; cdr3_nt: TGTGCCAGCAGCTTTTCGGGTTACGAGCAGTACTTC; cdr3_aa: CASSFSGYEQYF
cdr3_length: 17; d_call: TRBD2; v_call: TRBV15; clone_size: once; j_call: TRBJ2-1; cdr3_nt: TGTGCCACCAGCAGAGAAGGAACTAGCGTAACAACCGCAGAGCAGTTCTTC; cdr3_aa: CATSREGTSVTTAEQFF
cdr3_length: 16; d_call: TRBD1; v_call: TRBV5-1; clone_size: .; j_call: TRBJ2-7; cdr3_nt: TGCGCCAGCAGCTCGACCCGGGACAGGGGACTAGGGGAGCAGTACTTC; cdr3_aa: CASSSTRDRGLGEQYF
cdr3_length: 13; d_call: .; v_call: TRBV29-1; clone_size: .; j_call: TRBJ2-3; cdr3_nt: TGCAGCGTTAGGGATCAACGCACAGATACGCAGTATTTT; cdr3_aa: CSVRDQRTDTQYF
cdr3_length: 12; d_call: .; v_call: TRBV19; clone_size: .; j_call: TRBJ1-5; cdr3_nt: TGTGCCAGTAGTATCCAGGATCAGCCCCAGCATTTT; cdr3_aa: CASSIQDQPQHF
cdr3_length: 15; d_call: TRBD2; v_call: TRBV11-2; clone_size: .; j_call: TRBJ2-7; cdr3_nt: TGTGCCAGCAGCTTAGGTAGCGGGAGTCAGTACGAGCAGTACTTC; cdr3_aa: CASSLGSGSQYEQYF
cdr3_length: 15; d_call: .; v_call: TRBV2; clone_size: .; j_call: TRBJ2-6; cdr3_nt: TGTGCCAGCCGACAGAGCGGGTCTGGGGCCAACGTCCTGACTTTC; cdr3_aa: CASRQSGSGANVLTF
cdr3_length: 12; d_call: TRBD1; v_call: TRBV6-5; clone_size: few; j_call: TRBJ1-1; cdr3_nt: TGTGCCAGTTTCGGACAGGGGGCTGAAGCTTTCTTT; cdr3_aa: CASFGQGAEAFF
cdr3_length: 13; d_call: .; v_call: TRBV6-5; clone_size: .; j_call: TRBJ1-1; cdr3_nt: TGTGCCAGCAGTTACTCGACGGGGCGCGGAGCTTTCTTT; cdr3_aa: CASSYSTGRGAFF
cdr3_length: 15; d_call: TRBD2; v_call: TRBV27; clone_size: .; j_call: TRBJ2-5; cdr3_nt: TGTGCCAGCAGTTTGGAGGGCGGGAGGGGGGAGACCCAGTACTTC; cdr3_aa: CASSLEGGRGETQYF
cdr3_length: 13; d_call: .; v_call: TRBV30; clone_size: .; j_call: TRBJ2-7; cdr3_nt: TGTGCCTGGAGTTTTCGAGGAAGGTACGAGCAGTACTTC; cdr3_aa: CAWSFRGRYEQYF
cdr3_length: 17; d_call: TRBD2; v_call: TRBV6-1; clone_size: .; j_call: TRBJ2-7; cdr3_nt: TGTGCCAGCAGTGAACGAGTTAGCGGGGGCTCCTCCTACGAGCAGTACTTC; cdr3_aa: CASSERVSGGSSYEQYF
cdr3_length: 14; d_call: TRBD1; v_call: TRBV29-1; clone_size: .; j_call: TRBJ1-1; cdr3_nt: TGCAGCGTCCATGGACAGGCAAGGGACACTGAAGCTTTCTTT; cdr3_aa: CSVHGQARDTEAFF
cdr3_length: 14; d_call: .; v_call: TRBV28; clone_size: .; j_call: TRBJ1-2; cdr3_nt: TGTGCCAGCAGTTCTCCCGGGGCCAGGGGAGGCTACACCTTC; cdr3_aa: CASSSPGARGGYTF
cdr3_length: 16; d_call: TRBD2; v_call: TRBV10-3; clone_size: .; j_call: TRBJ2-1; cdr3_nt: TGTGCCATCAGTCCAGCTAGCGGGAGTGGGGGCAATGAGCAGTTCTTC; cdr3_aa: CAISPASGSGGNEQFF
cdr3_length: 13; d_call: .; v_call: TRBV11-2; clone_size: .; j_call: TRBJ2-5; cdr3_nt: TGTGCCAGCAGCTTAGATCGTTCCGAGACCCAGTACTTC; cdr3_aa: CASSLDRSETQYF
cdr3_length: 15; d_call: TRBD1; v_call: TRBV19; clone_size: .; j_call: TRBJ1-6; cdr3_nt: TGTGCCAGCAGGGACAGGGAGTCCTATAATTCACCCCTCCACTTT; cdr3_aa: CASRDRESYNSPLHF
cdr3_length: 14; d_call: .; v_call: TRBV2; clone_size: .; j_call: TRBJ1-5; cdr3_nt: TGTGCCAGCAGTGATGGCGGGGGTGGTCAGCCCCAGCATTTT; cdr3_aa: CASSDGGGGQPQHF
cdr3_length: 13; d_call: TRBD2; v_call: TRBV28; clone_size: .; j_call: TRBJ2-7; cdr3_nt: TGTGCCACCCGAAAAACGGGAGGCTACGAGCAGTACTTC; cdr3_aa: CATRKTGGYEQYF
cdr3_length: 13; d_call: .; v_call: TRBV10-1; clone_size: .; j_call: TRBJ1-2; cdr3_nt: TGCGCCAGCAGTGAGCAGAAGAACTATGGCTACACCTTC; cdr3_aa: CASSEQKNYGYTF
cdr3_length: 17; d_call: TRBD2; v_call: TRBV25-1; clone_size: .; j_call: TRBJ2-3; cdr3_nt: TGTGCCAGCATGTTTCCCGGGACTAGCGGGAGCACAGATACGCAGTATTTT; cdr3_aa: CASMFPGTSGSTDTQYF
cdr3_length: 14; d_call: .; v_call: TRBV6-6; clone_size: .; j_call: TRBJ2-7; cdr3_nt: TGTGCCAGCAGCCCGACAGCGTCGGTATACGAGCAGTACTTC; cdr3_aa: CASSPTASVYEQYF
cdr3_length: 13; d_call: .; v_call: TRBV5-1; clone_size: .; j_call: TRBJ1-6; cdr3_nt: TGCGCCAGCAGCTTACAGGGAGGTTCACCCCTCCACTTT; cdr3_aa: CASSLQGGSPLHF
cdr3_length: 15; d_call: TRBD2; v_call: TRBV5-1; clone_size: .; j_call: TRBJ2-1; cdr3_nt: TGCGCCAGCAGCTTAATGAGGGAGGGCCTCAATGAGCAGTTCTTC; cdr3_aa: CASSLMREGLNEQFF
cdr3_length: 16; d_call: TRBD2; v_call: TRBV7-7; clone_size: .; j_call: TRBJ2-3; cdr3_nt: TGTGCTAGCAGCCTAGGGACTAGCGCGGGCACAGATACGCAGTATTTT; cdr3_aa: CASSLGTSAGTDTQYF
cdr3_length: 16; d_call: TRBD1; v_call: TRBV11-2; clone_size: .; j_call: TRBJ1-5; cdr3_nt: TGTGCCAGCAGCTTACTCGGGACAGGGGCAAATCAGCCCCAGCATTTT; cdr3_aa: CASSLLGTGANQPQHF
cdr3_length: 15; d_call: .; v_call: TRBV18; clone_size: .; j_call: TRBJ2-2; cdr3_nt: TGTGCCAGCTCCCCCACAGGGTCGAACACCGGGGAGCTGTTTTTT; cdr3_aa: CASSPTGSNTGELFF
cdr3_length: 16; d_call: .; v_call: TRBV11-2; clone_size: .; j_call: TRBJ1-2; cdr3_nt: TGTGCCAGCAGTCCCCAGAACCCGGGACTGACTTATGGCTACACCTTC; cdr3_aa: CASSPQNPGLTYGYTF
cdr3_length: 14; d_call: TRBD1; v_call: TRBV6-1; clone_size: .; j_call: TRBJ1-1; cdr3_nt: TGTGCCAGCAATGAACAGGGGCTCGGTACTGAAGCTTTCTTT; cdr3_aa: CASNEQGLGTEAFF
cdr3_length: 16; d_call: TRBD1; v_call: TRBV7-6; clone_size: .; j_call: TRBJ2-7; cdr3_nt: TGTGCCAGCAGCTCTAATCCGGGGACAGCCCTCTACGAGCAGTACTTC; cdr3_aa: CASSSNPGTALYEQYF
cdr3_length: 14; d_call: TRBD2; v_call: TRBV7-9; clone_size: .; j_call: TRBJ2-3; cdr3_nt: TGTGCCAGCAGCTTTTCGGGGGGGTCAGATACGCAGTATTTT; cdr3_aa: CASSFSGGSDTQYF
cdr3_length: 13; d_call: .; v_call: TRBV5-1; clone_size: .; j_call: TRBJ2-1; cdr3_nt: TGCGCCAGCAGCTTGGACACGTACAATGAGCAGTTCTTC; cdr3_aa: CASSLDTYNEQFF
cdr3_length: 15; d_call: TRBD1; v_call: TRBV7-9; clone_size: .; j_call: TRBJ1-5; cdr3_nt: TGTGCCAGCAGCTTAGACAGGGGAGACAATCAGCCCCAGCATTTT; cdr3_aa: CASSLDRGDNQPQHF
cdr3_length: 16; d_call: .; v_call: TRBV12-2; clone_size: .; j_call: TRBJ1-4; cdr3_nt: TGTGCAAGTCGCGGACTGTGGACAGGAGCAAATGAAAAACTGTTTTTT; cdr3_aa: CASRGLWTGANEKLFF